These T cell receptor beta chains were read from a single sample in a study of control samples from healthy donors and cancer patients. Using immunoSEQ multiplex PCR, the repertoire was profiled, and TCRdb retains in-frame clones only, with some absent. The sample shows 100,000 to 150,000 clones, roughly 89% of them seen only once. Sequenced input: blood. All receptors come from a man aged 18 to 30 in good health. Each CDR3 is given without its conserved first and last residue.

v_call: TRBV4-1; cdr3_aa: ASSRTEGTDTQY
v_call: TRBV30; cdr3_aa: AWSATGGLGQPQH
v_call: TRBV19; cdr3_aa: ASSPRDRGSTEAF
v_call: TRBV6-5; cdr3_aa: ASSPTGGLQPQH
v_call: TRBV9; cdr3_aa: ASSVAGRWTDTQY
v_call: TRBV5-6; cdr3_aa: ASSGTGGSYEQY
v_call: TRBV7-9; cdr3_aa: ASSFGQGASPLH
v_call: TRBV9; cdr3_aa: ASSVVGFSTDTQY
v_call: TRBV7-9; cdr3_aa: ASKGIGEKLF
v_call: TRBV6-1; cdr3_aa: ASSDWQGNTEAF
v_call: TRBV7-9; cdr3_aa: ASSSTRYTYEQY
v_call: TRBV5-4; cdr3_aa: ASSQTKAGDLSGEQF
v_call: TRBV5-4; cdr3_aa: ASSFSRRSYT
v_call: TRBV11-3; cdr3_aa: ASSFSSSPGNEQF
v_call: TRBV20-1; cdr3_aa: SACDRDAEAF
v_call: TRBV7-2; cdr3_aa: ASSLAIGLGRTGQETQY
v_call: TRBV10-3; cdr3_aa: AIRGTKGPYNEQF
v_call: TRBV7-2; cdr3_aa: ASSLTATTNNEQF
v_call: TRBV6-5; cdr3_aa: ASSERGYEQF
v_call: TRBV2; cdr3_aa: ASKTGGNQPQH
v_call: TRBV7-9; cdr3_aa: ATGLAGVSDTQY
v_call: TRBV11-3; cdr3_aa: ASSPLAGELYADTQY
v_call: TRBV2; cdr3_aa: ASSEALWGTV
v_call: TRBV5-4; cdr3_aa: ASSNRGRNEKLF
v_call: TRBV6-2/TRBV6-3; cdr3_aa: ASSRLAGGQSGELF
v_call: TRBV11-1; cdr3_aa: ASSLGSRGDTQY
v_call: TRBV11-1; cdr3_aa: ASSLQGLNSPLH
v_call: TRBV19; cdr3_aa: ASSMYRDYGYT
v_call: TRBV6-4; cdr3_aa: ASSGGDGDSYT
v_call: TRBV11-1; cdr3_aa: ASSLERGAQETQY
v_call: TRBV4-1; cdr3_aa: ASSRGGWNEKLF
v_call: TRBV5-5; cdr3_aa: ASSLGGNVYGYT
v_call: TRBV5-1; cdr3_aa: ASSNLAGTVNEKLF
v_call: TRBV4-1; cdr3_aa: ASSHRTGPNYGYT
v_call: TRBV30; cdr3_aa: AWTRTVSSYNSPLH
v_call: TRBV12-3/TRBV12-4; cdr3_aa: ASGNSNYGYT
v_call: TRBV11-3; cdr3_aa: ASSSGNTIY
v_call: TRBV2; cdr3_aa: ASSADPTGELF
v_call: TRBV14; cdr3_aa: ASSQGGTSGNTIY
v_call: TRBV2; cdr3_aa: ASSENLVETQY
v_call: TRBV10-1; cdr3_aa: ASSEDHSGANVLT
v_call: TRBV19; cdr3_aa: ASSIVAGYSNQPQH
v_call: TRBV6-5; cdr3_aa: ASRWGPSGEQY
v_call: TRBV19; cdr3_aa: ASTEGSRKAF
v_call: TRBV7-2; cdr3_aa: ASSLGFSDTQY
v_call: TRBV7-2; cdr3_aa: ASSLGRSRNEQF
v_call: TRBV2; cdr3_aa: ASSRLGNSPLH
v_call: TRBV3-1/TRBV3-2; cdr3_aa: ASSQDTRASGGCSYEQY
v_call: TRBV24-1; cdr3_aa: ATMGGGADTQY
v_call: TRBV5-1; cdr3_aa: ASSRGTGVVYNEQF
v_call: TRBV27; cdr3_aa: ASSMGGGPYEQY
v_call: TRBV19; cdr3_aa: ATGRGRGNTGELF
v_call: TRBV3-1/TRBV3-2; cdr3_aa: ASTLAGGPYEQY
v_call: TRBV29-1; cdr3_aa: SSTRADEQF
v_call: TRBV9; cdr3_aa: ASSGTVPTTEAF
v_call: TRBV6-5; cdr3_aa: ASSYRGHGYT
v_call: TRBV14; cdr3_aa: ASRGRWNEKLF
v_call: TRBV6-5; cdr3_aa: ASSPPGLLQETQY
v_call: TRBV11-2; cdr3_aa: ASSLLGSKEKLF